This T cell receptor beta chain derives from a study of blood T cell repertoires in COVID-19. Profiled with immunoSEQ multiplex PCR; TCRdb holds only in-frame clones, not every one. The sample yields around 150,000 clones, 87% seen once. In germline, CDR1 is PRHDT, CDR2 FYEKMQ (reference sequence). Losses at the gene ends were 4 bases for V and 4 bases for J; bases not matched to a gene: 1. The CDR3 length is 14 residues. The gene calls are TRBV13 and TRBJ2-4, with 10 bases lining up with TRBD2. The clonotype was recovered from a human donor in a cohort sampled during active COVID-19. Sample: peripheral blood. CDR3 loop: CASSSTSGKNIQYF. The CDR3 nucleotides read TGTGCCAGCAGCTCGACTAGCGGGAAAAACATTCAGTACTTC. The full variable domain, completed using reference TRBV13 and TRBJ2-4, is AAGVIQSPRHLIKEKRETATLKCYPIPRHDTVYWYQQGPGQDPQFLISFYEKMQSDKGSIPDRFSAQQFSDYHSELNMSSLELGDSALYFCASSSTSGKNIQYFGAGTRLSVL.